A selection of T cell receptor beta chains follows, all from one sample in a study of blood T cell repertoires in COVID-19. Clones were sequenced by immunoSEQ multiplex PCR, and TCRdb holds only the in-frame ones, with some missing. The table records some 65,000 clones, roughly 87% of them present only once. The sample was peripheral blood. These TCRs come from a man in his forties or fifties with COVID-19, enrolled during active disease. The CDR3 runs from the conserved cysteine through the conserved F or W. A D gene is named only where the DNA matches it firmly. Only part of the rows carry a size: once, few, many, or a class if the clone is expanded.

V	size	D	J	CDR3	DNA
TRBV12-3/TRBV12-4	NA	TRBD1	TRBJ1-1	CASSRQGNTEAFF	TGTGCCAGCAGTAGACAGGGGAACACTGAAGCTTTCTTT
TRBV5-1	NA	NA	TRBJ2-2	CASSAALGTGELFF	TGCGCCAGCAGCGCGGCCCTGGGCACCGGGGAGCTGTTTTTT
TRBV2	NA	TRBD1	TRBJ2-5	CASRLRTGGIQETQYF	TGTGCCAGCAGACTAAGGACAGGGGGCATACAAGAGACCCAGTACTTC
TRBV23-1	NA	TRBD1	TRBJ2-1	CASSPPNRGRSYNEQFF	TGCGCCAGCAGCCCGCCAAACAGGGGAAGGTCCTACAATGAGCAGTTCTTC
TRBV11-2	NA	NA	TRBJ1-2	CASSLGGGRNYGYTF	TGTGCCAGCAGCTTAGGAGGGGGACGGAACTATGGCTACACCTTC
TRBV19	NA	TRBD1	TRBJ1-5	CASSMDRVQPQHF	TGTGCCAGTAGTATGGACAGGGTTCAGCCCCAGCATTTT
TRBV5-6	once	TRBD1	TRBJ1-3	CASSRDRGRDTIYF	TGTGCCAGCAGCAGGGACAGGGGAAGGGACACCATATATTTT
TRBV2	NA	NA	TRBJ1-5	CASSDSGIQPQHF	TGTGCCAGCAGTGACTCGGGAATCCAGCCCCAGCATTTT
TRBV18	NA	TRBD1	TRBJ1-3	CASSPGQGADGNTIYF	TGTGCCAGCTCACCAGGACAGGGGGCGGATGGAAACACCATATATTTT
TRBV7-2	once	TRBD2	TRBJ2-7	CASSLKREATYEQYF	TGTGCCAGCAGCTTAAAACGGGAGGCCACCTACGAGCAGTACTTC
TRBV11-3	NA	TRBD1	TRBJ2-5	CASSPRQGAQETQYF	TGTGCCAGCAGCCCACGACAGGGGGCCCAAGAGACCCAGTACTTC
TRBV7-2	NA	TRBD2	TRBJ2-3	CASSPQTSGRGLDTQYF	TGTGCCAGCAGCCCTCAGACTAGCGGGAGGGGGTTAGATACGCAGTATTTT
TRBV7-3	NA	NA	TRBJ2-7	CASSLMAGQLGEQYF	TGTGCCAGCAGCTTAATGGCGGGACAGCTGGGAGAGCAGTACTTC
TRBV7-2	once	TRBD2	TRBJ2-7	CASSPSSGYEQYF	TGTGCCAGCAGCCCATCTAGCGGATACGAGCAGTACTTC
TRBV29-1	NA	TRBD1	TRBJ2-7	CSGRDSYEQYF	TGCAGCGGACGGGACAGCTACGAGCAGTACTTC
TRBV28	NA	NA	TRBJ2-7	CASSLLVMTGEYEQYF	TGTGCCAGCAGTTTACTCGTAATGACAGGCGAGTACGAGCAGTACTTC
TRBV7-9	NA	NA	TRBJ1-2	CASSPAGSPYGYTF	TGTGCCAGCAGCCCCGCGGGTAGTCCATATGGCTACACCTTC
TRBV3-1/TRBV3-2	NA	TRBD1	TRBJ1-2	CASSLGQGTDGYTF	TGTGCCAGCAGTCTTGGACAGGGGACCGATGGCTACACCTTC
TRBV5-5	few	TRBD2	TRBJ2-2	CASSLVPAGGSTGELFF	TGTGCCAGCAGCTTGGTTCCGGCGGGAGGGTCCACCGGGGAGCTGTTTTTT
TRBV9	NA	NA	TRBJ1-4	CASSVGGQTNEKLFF	TGTGCCAGCAGCGTAGGGGGGCAGACTAATGAAAAACTGTTTTTT
TRBV9	NA	TRBD2	TRBJ2-3	CASSVWGGGRLAGGPPDTQYF	TGTGCCAGCAGCGTCTGGGGGGGAGGCCGACTAGCGGGAGGGCCTCCAGATACGCAGTATTTT
TRBV3-1/TRBV3-2	once	NA	TRBJ1-1	CASSLSGGSEAFF	TGTGCCAGCAGCCTCTCGGGGGGGAGTGAAGCTTTCTTT
TRBV5-6	NA	TRBD2	TRBJ2-2	CASSPGLDAGELFF	TGTGCCAGCAGCCCGGGACTAGATGCCGGGGAGCTGTTTTTT
TRBV19	NA	TRBD2	TRBJ2-1	CASSTNPGTSGRVGGEQFF	TGTGCCAGTAGTACAAACCCCGGGACTAGCGGGAGGGTAGGTGGTGAGCAGTTCTTC
TRBV5-1	once	NA	TRBJ1-5	CASSGGVGQPQHF	TGCGCCAGCAGCGGGGGGGTCGGGCAGCCCCAGCATTTT
TRBV2	NA	NA	TRBJ1-1	CASSGPGRDTEAFF	TGTGCCAGCAGCGGCCCAGGGCGTGACACTGAAGCTTTCTTT
TRBV3-1/TRBV3-2	NA	NA	TRBJ2-7	CASSPSHRVYEQYF	TGTGCCAGCAGCCCCTCCCACAGGGTCTACGAGCAGTACTTC
TRBV4-1	NA	TRBD1	TRBJ2-1	CASSPTTYRTGGLMGEQFF	TGCGCCAGCAGCCCAACGACTTACAGGACAGGGGGGCTAATGGGTGAGCAGTTCTTC
TRBV3-1/TRBV3-2	NA	TRBD1	TRBJ1-2	CASSQKQGNYGYTF	TGTGCCAGCAGCCAAAAACAGGGGAACTATGGCTACACCTTC